This entry describes one T cell receptor (beta chain). Its cognate antigen is unknown. The data derive from a study of shared clonotypes between healthy human individuals. Study-level findings and limits: Sampling used blood alone; tissue repertoires probably differ.

Naive CD8 cells were CD45RO-negative, positively selected for CCR7, excluding terminally differentiated effector memory CD45RA+ cells. Sequencing used immunoSEQ multiplex PCR; TCRdb keeps in-frame clones, though not all of them. Counted here are around 2.1 million clones, about 93% occurring once; the ten biggest clones make up about 1.8%. CDR3 length: 15 residues. The rearrangement joins TRBV21-1 to TRBJ2-1; no check of the table's D call, TRBD2, against the DNA was made. TRBV21-1 is a pseudogene. The sequenced sample consisted of naive CD8+ T cells from PBMCs. The sequence derives from a man younger than 35 in good health. Some clones in this sample may be carry-over from other donors' samples. For the CDR3, the DNA is TGTGCCAGCAGCAAACCTAGCGGGAACTACAATGAGCAGTTCTTC. Its translation: CASSKPSGNYNEQFF.